This T cell receptor (beta chain) came from a study of shared clonotypes between healthy human individuals. Measured with immunoSEQ multiplex PCR; TCRdb has only the in-frame clones, and not every one. The sample shows approximately 2.5 million clones, 90% to 95% of them seen only once. V shed 2 bases, J shed 3 bases, and the junction held 5 bases outside the gene matches. The CDR3 consists of 15 residues. In germline, CDR1 is LGHNA, CDR2 YNFKEQ. Sample: naive CD4+ T cells sorted from blood. Subset: CD45RA+ positively selected. This TCR came from a young man in good health. The chain employs TRBV4-2 and TRBJ2-3, with 7 bases identical to TRBD2. CDR3 in DNA: TGTGCCAGCAGCCAACTGCGGGGGAGGACAGATACGCAGTATTTT. Its protein product is CASSQLRGRTDTQYF.